One and the same sample provided the 21 T cell receptor beta chains below, sequenced in a study of shared clonotypes between healthy human individuals. The repertoire was sequenced with immunoSEQ multiplex PCR; TCRdb's copy has only in-frame clones and lacks some. The sample yields some 900,000 clones, over 60% seen once. Sequences were obtained from memory CD4+ T cells sorted from blood. Regarding subset: CD45RA-negative fraction. The receptors originated from a young man in good health.

The J gene is TRBJ1-4, the V gene TRBV30; D is possibly TRBD1 (6 bases). Deletions cut 3 bases from V and 8 bases from J, with 13 bases between. Germline-derived CDR1 and CDR2 are GTSNPN and SVGIG (reference sequence). This CDR3 contains 13 residues. The CDR3 DNA is TGTGCCTGGAGCCCGGACAGAAGGGAAAAACTGTTTTTT. As protein: CAWSPDRREKLFF.

The gene calls are TRBV27 and TRBJ1-2; 7 bases are shared with TRBD1. CDR3 length: 14 residues. The trim removed 5 bases at V and 4 bases at J, leaving 7 bases unmatched. Germline CDR1 is MNHEY and CDR2 is SMNVEV (reference sequence). In DNA, the CDR3 is TGTGCCAGCAGTGCACAGGGGCAGGGCTATGGCTACACCTTC. It encodes CASSAQGQGYGYTF.

The CDR3 sequence is CASSPSANEEPQHF. CDR3 in DNA: TGTGCCAGCTCACCGAGCGCGAATGAGGAGCCCCAGCATTTT. The V and J genes are TRBV18 and TRBJ1-5; D not certain. The CDR3 runs 14 residues. The ends were cut back, 3 bases at V and 8 bases at J, with 14 bases in the middle. Germline V CDR1 and CDR2: KGHSH, LQKENI.

The rearrangement links TRBV11-2 to TRBJ2-7; TRBD1 is a possible D gene (6 bases). CDR1 and CDR2 from the germline V gene are SGHAT and FQNNGV. The CDR3 length is 15 residues. Trimming shortened V by 1 base and J by 3 bases, and 13 bases separated the two germline ends. The CDR3, as DNA: TGTGCCAGCAGCTTAGCAGGGGTCAACGGCTACGAGCAGTACTTC. The encoded protein is CASSLAGVNGYEQYF. Together with reference TRBV11-2 and TRBJ2-7, the CDR3 gives the full variable domain: EAGVAQSPRYKIIEKRQSVAFWCNPISGHATLYWYQQILGQGPKLLIQFQNNGVVDDSQLPKDRFSAERLKGVDSTLKIQPAKLEDSAVYLCASSLAGVNGYEQYFGPGTRLTVT.

Here the CDR3 reads CASRGAQGDTEAFF. CDR3 sequence (DNA): TGTGCCAGCAGGGGGGCCCAGGGGGACACTGAAGCTTTCTTT. The chain recombines TRBV2 with TRBJ1-1; 7 positions match TRBD1. V shed 6 bases, J shed 3 bases, and the junction held 7 bases outside the gene matches. CDR1 and CDR2 from the germline V gene are SNHLY and FYNNEI. The CDR3 totals 14 residues.

The V call is TRBV28, the J call TRBJ1-1; D not certain. V lost 3 bases and J lost 6, with 8 bases in between. This CDR3 spans 12 amino acids. CDR1 and CDR2 (germline): MDHEN, SYDVKM. CDR3 in amino acids: CASSLTKSEAFF. CDR3 coding DNA: TGTGCCAGCAGTTTGACGAAATCTGAAGCTTTCTTT.

This clone was detected a few times. The J gene is TRBJ1-4, the V gene TRBV28; D unresolved. Germline CDR1 is MDHEN and CDR2 is SYDVKM. V dropped 6 bases and J dropped 0 bases, with 14 bases sitting between them. The CDR3 spans 16 residues. CDR3 region: CASRPWESATNEKLFF. CDR3 bases: TGTGCCAGCAGACCGTGGGAGTCAGCAACTAATGAAAAACTGTTTTTT.

The V and J genes are TRBV19 and TRBJ1-5; D gene unclear. Trimming shortened V by 5 bases and J by 2 bases, and 16 bases separated the two germline ends. CDR3 length: 16 residues. Germline CDR1 LNHDA, CDR2 SQIVND (reference sequence). The CDR3 nucleotides are TGTGCCAGTAGTGAGGGCAGGTCAATCGGCAATCAGCCCCAGCATTTT. This sequence encodes CASSEGRSIGNQPQHF.

The V and J genes are TRBV5-1 and TRBJ2-1; D remains ambiguous. Germline V gene data show CDR1 as SGHRS and CDR2 as YFSETQ. The length of the CDR3 is 14 residues. V was cut by 1 base and J by 6 bases, with 11 bases left in between. DNA of the CDR3: TGCGCCAGCAGCTTGTCGGCAGGAGCCAATGAGCAGTTCTTC. Protein: CASSLSAGANEQFF.

This chain links TRBV30 with TRBJ1-6; the match to TRBD1 covers 10 bases. V was pared by 3 bases and J by 9 bases, with 8 bases of the junction left unmatched. Germline loops: CDR1 GTSNPN, CDR2 SVGIG (reference sequence). The CDR3 contains 15 residues. The CDR3 here is CAWRVRDRGASPLHF. The CDR3 bases are TGTGCCTGGAGAGTCCGGGACAGGGGCGCTTCACCCCTCCACTTT.

The CDR3: CASSLPSGEQYF. In nucleotides, the CDR3 is TGTGCCAGCAGCTTGCCCAGCGGGGAGCAGTACTTC. The chain couples TRBV5-6 to TRBJ2-7, with TRBD2 as a possible D gene (6 bases). The CDR3 sequence is 12 residues long. V was clipped by 1 base and J by 7 bases, with 9 bases between them. Germline CDR1 reads SGHDT; CDR2 reads YYEEEE.

At least ten counts were recorded for this clone. V gene TRBV30 combines with J gene TRBJ2-7; the D call may be TRBD1 or TRBD2 (5 bases each). The CDR3 length is 15 residues. Trimming removed 6 bases at V and 4 bases at J, with 22 bases between. Germline V CDR1 and CDR2: GTSNPN, SVGIG (reference sequence). The CDR3 DNA sequence: TGTGCCTGTAGACCTCCAGGGACGAGGGAGTACGAGCAGTACTTC. Protein: CACRPPGTREYEQYF.

The CDR3 nucleotides are TGTGCCAGCAGCGGACCAGACTCTAGCTATGGCTACACCTTC. It yields the protein CASSGPDSSYGYTF. The chain is built from TRBV5-6 and TRBJ1-2, with unresolved D. There are 14 residues in the CDR3. V lost 4 bases, J lost 4 bases, and 14 bases lay in between. CDR1 is SGHDT, CDR2 YYEEEE, per germline.

V and J are TRBV19 and TRBJ1-1; 8 bases are a match to TRBD1. The CDR3 is 13 amino acids. CDR1 and CDR2 from the germline V gene are LNHDA and SQIVND (reference sequence). V lost 6 bases to trimming and J lost 4 bases; unmatched junction nucleotides: 4. CDR3 coding DNA: TGTGCCAGTAGCTATGGACAGGGCACTGAAGCTTTCTTT. Its translation: CASSYGQGTEAFF.

This clone was counted once. The J gene is TRBJ1-6, the V gene TRBV19; no definite D call. The CDR3 extends over 15 amino acids. V dropped 5 bases and J dropped 0 bases, with 8 bases sitting between them. Per germline, CDR1 LNHDA and CDR2 SQIVND (reference sequence). CDR3 loop: CASSRASSYNSPLHF. As DNA, the CDR3 is TGTGCCAGTAGTCGAGCGAGCTCCTATAATTCACCCCTCCACTTT.

This chain uses TRBV28 with TRBJ1-2, with no clear D. The germline CDR1 and CDR2 sequences are MDHEN and SYDVKM. Trimming took off 10 bases at V and 1 base at J, with 10 bases between the two ends. The CDR3 consists of 12 residues. CDR3 sequence reads: CATSLNNYGYTF. CDR3 sequence (DNA): TGTGCCACCTCCCTGAATAACTATGGCTACACCTTC.

The chain recombines TRBV10-3 with TRBJ1-6; tentative D call: TRBD1 (5 bases). V lost 4 bases to trimming and J lost 7 bases, with 8 bases between them. The CDR3 has 13 residues. CDR1 is ENHRY and CDR2 is SYGVKD in the germline V gene. CDR3 sequence reads: CAISGEGNSPLHF. The CDR3 DNA sequence: TGTGCCATCAGTGGAGAGGGGAATTCACCCCTCCACTTT.

This clone has more than one count but fewer than ten. The rearrangement uses TRBV19 and TRBJ2-4; perhaps D is TRBD1 or TRBD2 (5 bases each). Germline lookup yields CDR1 LNHDA and CDR2 SQIVND (reference sequence). The CDR3 sequence is 16 residues long. V was clipped by 5 bases and J by 1 base, with 15 bases between them. Here the CDR3 reads CASSGNRDGAKNIQYF. Here the CDR3 DNA reads TGTGCCAGTAGTGGTAACCGGGACGGGGCCAAAAACATTCAGTACTTC.

Comment on this clone: This sample includes further DNA sequences coding for the same CDR3. The V call is TRBV6-6, the J call TRBJ2-7, with a weak D call TRBD1 (5 bases). Trimming took off 6 bases at V and 7 bases at J, with 10 bases between the two ends. CDR1 and CDR2 (germline): MNHNY, SVGAGI (reference sequence). The CDR3 loop spans 11 amino acids. Here the CDR3 DNA reads TGTGCCAGCAGCCAGGGTCTAGAGCAGTACTTC. The encoded protein is CASSQGLEQYF.

This chain links TRBV19 with TRBJ2-2, with D perhaps given as TRBD1 or TRBD2 (6 bases each). The CDR3 extends over 14 amino acids. Germline CDR1 reads LNHDA; CDR2 reads SQIVND (reference sequence). The V and J ends lost 4 bases and 6 bases respectively, with 12 bases between them. The CDR3: CASSTQGGSGELFF. Here the CDR3 DNA reads TGTGCCAGTAGTACACAGGGAGGCTCCGGGGAGCTGTTTTTT.

Comment on this clone: A much larger clone sits a single nucleotide away, making a read error possible. V is TRBV2 and J is TRBJ2-7; D ambiguous. Per germline, CDR1 SNHLY and CDR2 FYNNEI. Trimming cost V 6 bases and J 7 bases, with 10 bases left between them. This CDR3 has 11 amino acids. This CDR3 is CASSPMREQYF. CDR3 coding DNA: TGTGCCAGCAGCCCCATGAGGGAGCAGTACTTC.